What follows are 13 T cell receptor beta chains derived from one specimen sequenced in a study of cytomegalovirus exposure and HLA in healthy donors. PCR amplification relied on 60 Vbeta primers (plus 13 Jbeta primers). Clones were sequenced by immunoSEQ multiplex PCR, and TCRdb holds only the in-frame ones, with some missing. The table records 100,000 to 150,000 clones, more than 75% of them present only once. The sequencing input was PBMCs. Every receptor here comes from a man aged 30-40 years in good health and CMV-seropositive.

The V call is TRBV5-6, the J call TRBJ2-3; tentatively, D is TRBD2 (7 bases). Trimming took off 4 bases at V and 0 bases at J, with 24 bases between the two ends. CDR1 and CDR2 from the germline V gene are SGHDT and YYEEEE. This CDR3 has 19 amino acids. CDR3 region: CASSHGTLLGRASTDTQYF. CDR3 nucleotides: TGTGCCAGCAGCCACGGGACATTATTGGGGAGGGCCAGCACAGATACGCAGTATTTT.

The chain links TRBV4-3 to TRBJ2-4; 12 positions agree with TRBD2. This CDR3 has 16 amino acids. Unmatched junction bases numbered 5, after V lost 1 base and J lost 7 bases. Germline V gene sequence: CDR1 LGHNA, CDR2 YSLEER. The CDR3 reads CASSQVSSGRGNIQYF. The DNA of the CDR3 is TGCGCCAGCAGCCAAGTCTCTAGCGGGAGGGGTAACATTCAGTACTTC.

The chain has TRBV29-1 and TRBJ1-5, with 7 nucleotides matching TRBD1. The junction had 5 bases not matched to a gene; V was cut back by 6 bases and J by 0 bases. Looked up from germline, CDR1 is SQVTM and CDR2 is ANQGSEA. This CDR3 has 14 amino acids. CDR3: CSVLTGDSNQPQHF. CDR3 sequence (DNA): TGCAGCGTGCTAACAGGGGATAGCAATCAGCCCCAGCATTTT.

The rearrangement uses TRBV2 and TRBJ2-2; 8 nucleotides line up with TRBD1. Losses at the gene ends were 4 bases for V and 0 bases for J; bases not matched to a gene: 4. CDR3 length equals 16 residues. In germline, CDR1 is SNHLY, CDR2 FYNNEI. CDR3 nucleotide sequence: TGTGCCAGCAGTGTGGACAGGGCAGCGAACACCGGGGAGCTGTTTTTT. Translating gives CASSVDRAANTGELFF.

This clone came up once. The gene calls are TRBV28 and TRBJ2-7; 11 positions match TRBD1. The J segment lost 6 bases and the V segment lost 6 bases, leaving 7 bases of the junction unmatched. Germline V gene lookup returns CDR1 MDHEN and CDR2 SYDVKM. This CDR3 is built from 14 residues. The CDR3 nucleotides read TGTGCCAGCAGGACGGGACAGGGGGTAAGCGAGCAGTACTTC. This encodes CASRTGQGVSEQYF.

Only a few counts were recorded for this clone. V gene TRBV9 combines with J gene TRBJ1-1; the D gene is possibly TRBD1 (6 bases). Looked up from germline, CDR1 is SGDLS and CDR2 is YYNGEE. Trimming shortened V by 0 bases and J by 6 bases, and 15 bases separated the two germline ends. CDR3 length: 15 residues. Written as DNA, the CDR3 is TGTGCCAGCAGCGTAGGAGGCAGGGGTTTTTCTGAAGCTTTCTTT. This codes for CASSVGGRGFSEAFF.

This clone was observed a few times. V usage is TRBV13 and J usage is TRBJ2-5; the D gene is possibly TRBD2 (5 bases). This CDR3 comprises 16 residues. CDR1 and CDR2 (germline): PRHDT, FYEKMQ (reference sequence). Trimming removed 5 bases from V and 1 base from J, with 17 bases in between. In DNA form, the CDR3 reads TGTGCCAGCAGCAACGGTGGTAGAGGGAGCCAAGAGACCCAGTACTTC. It is translated as CASSNGGRGSQETQYF.

The chain links TRBV15 to TRBJ2-7, with TRBD2 matching 9 bases. This CDR3 spans 21 amino acids. CDR1 is LNHNV and CDR2 is YYDKDF in the germline V gene (reference sequence). Trimming at V came to 2 bases and at J to 5 bases, leaving 25 bases not matched to a gene. The CDR3 reads CATSRLGDPPSGKTPWHEQYF. The CDR3 DNA follows: TGTGCCACCAGCAGATTAGGCGACCCACCTAGCGGGAAGACGCCTTGGCACGAGCAGTACTTC. The complete variable domain, with remaining parts taken from reference TRBV15 and TRBJ2-7, reads DAMVIQNPRYQVTQFGKPVTLSCSQTLNHNVMYWYQQKSSQAPKLLFHYYDKDFNNEADTPDNFQSRRPNTSFCFLDIRSPGLGDTAMYLCATSRLGDPPSGKTPWHEQYFGPGTRLTVT.

This clone showed up just a few times. V is TRBV18 and J is TRBJ2-7; TRBD1 agrees at 7 bases. J lost 2 bases, V lost 5 bases, and 6 bases had no gene match. The germline gives CDR1 KGHSH, CDR2 LQKENI. The CDR3 has 14 residues. The CDR3 loop reads CASSTGTETYEQYF. CDR3 nucleotide sequence: TGTGCCAGCTCAACCGGGACAGAGACCTACGAGCAGTACTTC.

The rearrangement links TRBV7-2 to TRBJ1-2; a possible D gene is TRBD1 (5 bases). The CDR3 extends over 15 amino acids. Germline CDR1 is SGHTA and CDR2 is FQGNSA. Trimming stripped 2 bases from V and 0 bases from J, with 10 bases between. The chain's CDR3 is CASSLRGGANYGYTF. CDR3 in DNA: TGTGCCAGCAGCTTACGGGGGGGGGCTAACTATGGCTACACCTTC.

This chain links TRBV27 with TRBJ2-7; D is perhaps TRBD2 (7 bases). Between the trimmed V and J ends, which lost 2 bases and 3 bases, there was a span of 14 bases. This CDR3 is built from 15 residues. CDR1 and CDR2 from the germline V gene are MNHEY and SMNVEV (reference sequence). The CDR3 loop is CASSLTGGSFYEQYF. DNA for the CDR3: TGTGCCAGCAGTTTAACGGGGGGCTCCTTCTACGAGCAGTACTTC.

The rearrangement joins TRBV4-2 to TRBJ1-5, with 7 bases lining up with TRBD1. Germline CDR1 and CDR2: LGHNA and YNFKEQ. Trimming cost V 4 bases and J 5 bases; bases outside gene matches: 14. The CDR3 is 17 amino acids. This chain's CDR3 is CASSPAGHRGDYQPQHF. The CDR3 DNA follows: TGTGCCAGCAGCCCTGCAGGGCACAGGGGTGACTATCAGCCCCAGCATTTT.

This clone was seen only once. The chain couples TRBV7-2 to TRBJ2-7; 9 nucleotides agree with TRBD2. After removal of 3 bases from V and 3 bases from J, the junction contained 0 bases not matched to a gene. Germline V gene lookup returns CDR1 SGHTA and CDR2 FQGNSA. The CDR3 is made up of 13 amino acids. The CDR3 here is CASSFSGGYEQYF. In nucleotides, the CDR3 is TGTGCCAGCAGCTTTAGCGGGGGCTACGAGCAGTACTTC.